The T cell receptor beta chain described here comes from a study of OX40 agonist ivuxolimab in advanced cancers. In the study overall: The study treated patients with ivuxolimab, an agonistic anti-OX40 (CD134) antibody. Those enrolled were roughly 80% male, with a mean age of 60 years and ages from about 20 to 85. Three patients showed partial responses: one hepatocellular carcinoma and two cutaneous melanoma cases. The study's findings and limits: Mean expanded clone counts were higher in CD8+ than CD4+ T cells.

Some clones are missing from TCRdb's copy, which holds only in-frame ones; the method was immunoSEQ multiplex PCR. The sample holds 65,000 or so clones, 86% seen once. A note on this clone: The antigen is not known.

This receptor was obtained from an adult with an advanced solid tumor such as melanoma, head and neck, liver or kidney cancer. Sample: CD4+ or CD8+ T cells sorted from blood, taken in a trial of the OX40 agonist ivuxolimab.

This chain's CDR3 is CASSSPRTGMGTEAFF. In DNA, the CDR3 is TGTGCCAGCAGTTCGCCCAGGACAGGGATGGGCACTGAAGCTTTCTTT. The gene calls are TRBV28 and TRBJ1-1; 8 bases map to TRBD1. Germline CDR1 reads MDHEN; CDR2 reads SYDVKM. This CDR3 contains 16 residues. V shed 4 bases and J 4 bases; nucleotides not matched to a gene: 11.